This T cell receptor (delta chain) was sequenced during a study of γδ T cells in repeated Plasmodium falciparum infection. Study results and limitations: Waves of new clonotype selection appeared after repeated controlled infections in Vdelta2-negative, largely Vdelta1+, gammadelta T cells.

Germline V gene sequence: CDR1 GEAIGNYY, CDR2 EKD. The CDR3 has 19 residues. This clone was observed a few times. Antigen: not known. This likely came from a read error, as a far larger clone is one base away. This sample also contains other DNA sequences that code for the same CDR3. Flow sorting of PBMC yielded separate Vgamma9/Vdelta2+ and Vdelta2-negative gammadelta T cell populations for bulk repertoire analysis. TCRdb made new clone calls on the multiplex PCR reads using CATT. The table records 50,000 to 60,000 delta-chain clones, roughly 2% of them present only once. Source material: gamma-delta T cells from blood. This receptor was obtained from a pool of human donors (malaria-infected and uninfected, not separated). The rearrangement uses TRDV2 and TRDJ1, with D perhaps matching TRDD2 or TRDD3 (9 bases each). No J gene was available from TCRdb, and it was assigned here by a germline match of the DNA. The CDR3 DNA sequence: TGTGCCTGTGAAGGCCTTCCTACCGGGGGATACAAGGACACCGACAAACTCATCTTT. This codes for CACEGLPTGGYKDTDKLIF.